This entry concerns a single T cell receptor beta chain. Its antigen is unidentified. A J-beta primer mix and a sample-barcoded 5' primer were used in a second PCR of about 6 to 12 cycles. TCRdb independently ran MiXCR on the 5' RACE reads; one entry per CDR3 protein. This repertoire shows roughly 680,000 distinct CDR3 sequences, around 50% found once; its top ten account for approximately 13%. The data were obtained in a study of blood T cells in healthy people across ages. Whole-study results and caveats: Significant beta diversity loss was already apparent by age approximately 38, declining roughly linearly.

The CDR3 consists of 13 residues. Germline assignment: CDR1 MNHNS and CDR2 SASEGT. The V and J ends lost 4 bases and 7 bases respectively, with 13 bases between them. The gene calls are TRBV6-1 and TRBJ1-2; D gene uncertain. Material for sequencing was blood. The receptor comes from a woman of 80 years or more in good health. The CDR3 sequence: CASSAALKPGYTF. As DNA, the CDR3 is TGTGCCAGCAGTGCCGCCCTAAAGCCTGGCTACACCTTC.